These 28 T cell receptor beta chains came from one sample sequenced in a study of T cell responses to AZD1222 COVID-19 vaccine. Measured with immunoSEQ multiplex PCR; TCRdb has only the in-frame clones, and not every one. The data contain roughly 130,000 clones, 88% of them seen just once; the ten biggest clones take up around 19%. This sample comprised peripheral blood, obtained on day 0 of MenACWY control vaccination. These receptors all stem from an adult in good health.

The chain carries TRBV6-5 and TRBJ1-1; weak D call: TRBD1 (6 bases). The CDR3 consists of 13 residues. Per germline, CDR1 MNHEY and CDR2 SVGAGI. With 2 bases removed from V and 10 bases from J, the gap between germline ends came to 14 bases. CDR3 nucleotide sequence: TGTGCCAGCAGTTACAAAAGGACAGTCGGAGCTTTCTTT. It yields the protein CASSYKRTVGAFF.

The CDR3 region has the DNA TGTGCCAGCAGCAGACTTGGGACAAGCAATGAAAAACTGTTTTTT. Its translation is CASSRLGTSNEKLFF. This chain links TRBV7-9 with TRBJ1-4; a weak D match, TRBD1 (6 bases). The CDR3 has 15 amino acids. With 5 bases removed from V and 5 bases from J, the gap between germline ends came to 15 bases. The V gene's germline CDR1 is SEHNR and CDR2 FQNEAQ (reference sequence).

The chain couples TRBV5-1 to TRBJ1-3, with D possibly TRBD1 on 6 matching bases. Germline V gives CDR1 SGHRS, CDR2 YFSETQ. The CDR3 is 17 amino acids. V was trimmed by 0 bases and J by 0 bases, leaving 13 bases between them. CDR3 nucleotides: TGCGCCAGCAGCTTGGGGACAGCAAGAATCTCTGGAAACACCATATATTTT. Its protein product is CASSLGTARISGNTIYF.

The chain recombines TRBV5-1 with TRBJ2-1, with D perhaps TRBD2 (5 bases). The V end was cut by 2 bases, the J end by 5 bases, with 14 bases between. Germline V gene lookup returns CDR1 SGHRS and CDR2 YFSETQ. The CDR3 loop spans 15 amino acids. The DNA for the CDR3 is TGCGCCAGCAGCTTAGCGGAGAAGTTCAACAATGAGCAGTTCTTC. Amino acid sequence: CASSLAEKFNNEQFF.

The chain uses TRBV28 and TRBJ2-7; 8 nucleotides match TRBD1. In germline, CDR1 is MDHEN, CDR2 SYDVKM. Losses at the gene ends were 6 bases for V and 7 bases for J; bases not matched to a gene: 5. The CDR3 runs to 12 residues. The CDR3: CASRQTGGEQYF. Here the CDR3 DNA reads TGTGCCAGCAGGCAAACAGGGGGTGAGCAGTACTTC. The full variable domain, its missing parts supplied by reference TRBV28 and TRBJ2-7, is DVKVTQSSRYLVKRTGEKVFLECVQDMDHENMFWYRQDPGLGLRLIYFSYDVKMKEKGDIPEGYSVSREKKERFSLILESASTNQTSMYLCASRQTGGEQYFGPGTRLTVT.

The chain has TRBV7-9 and TRBJ1-2; D remains ambiguous. This CDR3 has 13 residues. Deletions cut 3 bases from V and 0 bases from J, with 5 bases between. Germline CDR1 reads SEHNR; CDR2 reads FQNEAQ (reference sequence). CDR3 loop: CASSFSANYGYTF. CDR3 sequence (DNA): TGTGCCAGCAGCTTCAGTGCTAACTATGGCTACACCTTC.

The V and J genes are TRBV6-5 and TRBJ2-3; D not certain. The V and J ends lost 1 base and 1 base respectively, with 6 bases between them. Germline V gene lookup returns CDR1 MNHEY and CDR2 SVGAGI. The CDR3 length is 14 residues. The CDR3 spells CASSYFRGTDTQYF. Written as DNA, the CDR3 is TGTGCCAGCAGTTACTTTAGGGGCACAGATACGCAGTATTTT.

The chain carries TRBV28 and TRBJ2-3; 8 nucleotides align to TRBD1. Looked up from germline, CDR1 is MDHEN and CDR2 is SYDVKM. The CDR3 is 17 amino acids. With V trimmed by 2 bases and J by 2 bases, 9 bases remained unmatched. This CDR3 reads CASSLIVMDRVTDTQYF. CDR3 nucleotides: TGTGCCAGCAGTTTAATCGTGATGGACAGGGTCACAGATACGCAGTATTTT.

The V call is TRBV7-9, the J call TRBJ2-2; maybe TRBD1 (6 bases). V shed 5 bases and J shed 4 bases, with 14 bases lying between them. Germline loops: CDR1 SEHNR, CDR2 FQNEAQ (reference sequence). The CDR3 is made up of 15 amino acids. The CDR3 DNA reads as TGTGCCAGCAGCGGAAGGGGGTCGGGCACCGGGGAGCTGTTTTTT. It is translated as CASSGRGSGTGELFF.

The chain couples TRBV7-9 to TRBJ2-3; D is unclear. V dropped 5 bases and J dropped 1 base, with 16 bases sitting between them. This CDR3 contains 16 residues. Germline loops: CDR1 SEHNR, CDR2 FQNEAQ (reference sequence). The CDR3 here is CASSHRTQRGTDTQYF. Written as DNA, the CDR3 is TGTGCCAGCAGCCACCGGACCCAAAGGGGCACAGATACGCAGTATTTT.

The chain carries TRBV5-4 and TRBJ1-3; 10 positions agree with TRBD1. Trimming removed 4 bases from V and 4 bases from J; junction bases left unmatched: 5. The CDR3 runs 15 residues. CDR1 and CDR2 from the germline V gene are SGHNT and YYREEE (reference sequence). CDR3 sequence (DNA): TGTGCCAGCAGCATCGGGACAGGGGAGGGAAACACCATATATTTT. Protein sequence: CASSIGTGEGNTIYF.

The CDR3 DNA reads TGTGCCAGCAATCAGACAGGGAGGGACTATGGCTACACCTTC. Protein sequence: CASNQTGRDYGYTF. The chain recombines TRBV11-3 with TRBJ1-2, with 7 bases fitting TRBD1. Trimming removed 7 bases from V and 3 bases from J; junction bases left unmatched: 8. The CDR3 sequence is 14 residues long. The germline gives CDR1 SGHNT, CDR2 YENEEA.

This chain connects TRBV6-4 to TRBJ1-6; D not resolved. Germline V gene data show CDR1 as MRHNA and CDR2 as SNTAGT. This CDR3 contains 14 residues. Trimming left V 4 bases short and J 5 bases short, with 9 bases between. The chain's CDR3 is CASSAGTDNSPLHF. The CDR3 bases are TGTGCCAGCAGTGCGGGTACAGATAATTCACCCCTCCACTTT.

With respect to this clone: This clone may be a read error of a much larger clone one base away. The V gene is TRBV5-5, the J gene TRBJ2-7; D gene uncertain. V shed 0 bases and J shed 2 bases, with 6 bases lying between them. Germline V CDR1 and CDR2: SGHKS, YYEKEE (reference sequence). The CDR3 sequence is 13 residues long. The CDR3: CASSLGGPYEQYF. The CDR3 nucleotides read TGTGCCAGCAGCTTGGGGGGTCCCTACGAGCAGTACTTC.

The chain is built from TRBV14 and TRBJ1-4; D perhaps matches TRBD1 (5 bases). Trimming took 3 bases from V and 2 from J, leaving 7 bases between them. The germline CDR1 and CDR2 sequences are SGHDN and FVKESK. The CDR3 has 14 residues. The CDR3 spells CASSHRVTNEKLFF. Written as DNA, the CDR3 is TGTGCCAGCAGCCACAGGGTTACTAATGAAAAACTGTTTTTT.

A single count supports this clone. The chain carries TRBV28 and TRBJ2-7, with TRBD1 as a possible D gene (6 bases). This CDR3 is 14 amino acids long. CDR1 and CDR2 from the germline V gene are MDHEN and SYDVKM. V lost 6 bases and J 4 bases, leaving 16 bases between the germline ends. The CDR3 bases are TGTGCCAGCAGACTGGACAGCCTTCGGTACGAGCAGTACTTC. Its protein is CASRLDSLRYEQYF.

The chain carries TRBV5-1 and TRBJ2-1; no firm D call. There are 16 residues in the CDR3. The V end lost 2 bases, the J end lost 8 bases, and 20 bases lay between the germline ends. Germline assignment: CDR1 SGHRS and CDR2 YFSETQ. CDR3 sequence reads: CASSFFRVAASDEQFF. Written as DNA, the CDR3 is TGCGCCAGCAGCTTTTTTCGCGTCGCGGCGAGCGATGAGCAGTTCTTC.

The chain combines TRBV12-1 with TRBJ1-4; the table's D call, TRBD1, has no DNA check behind it. TRBV12-1 is reported as a pseudogene. CDR3 length: 17 amino acids. CDR3 amino acids: CASSLTGKGATNEKLFF. CDR3 bases: TGTGCCAGCAGCCTCACAGGGAAGGGCGCAACTAATGAAAAACTGTTTTTT.

The chain joins TRBV28 to TRBJ2-7; D gene unclear. The V end lost 1 base, the J end lost 6 bases, and 4 bases lay between the germline ends. Germline CDR1 and CDR2: MDHEN and SYDVKM. CDR3 size: 11 residues. The CDR3 nucleotides are TGTGCCAGCAGTTTATTGGGCGAGCAGTACTTC. It yields the protein CASSLLGEQYF.

CDR3 coding DNA: TGTGCCACCAGCCGGATAGGGGGCACCGGGGAGCTGTTTTTT. Translated: CATSRIGGTGELFF. The chain has TRBV24-1 and TRBJ2-2; D possibly corresponds to TRBD1 (6 bases). The CDR3 is 14 residues long. CDR1 is KGHDR, CDR2 SFDVKD, per germline. The V and J ends lost 7 bases and 4 bases respectively, with 12 bases between them.

The chain carries TRBV19 and TRBJ2-1; a possible D gene is TRBD1 (7 bases). Germline CDR1 LNHDA, CDR2 SQIVND (reference sequence). CDR3 size: 15 residues. Trimming stripped 3 bases from V and 2 bases from J, with 11 bases between. CDR3 in DNA: TGTGCCAGTAGTATTGGAGGGGGCACCTACAATGAGCAGTTCTTC. It is translated as CASSIGGGTYNEQFF.

The rearrangement links TRBV10-3 to TRBJ2-7; TRBD1 might be the D (5 bases). V lost 6 bases to trimming and J lost 0 bases, with 15 bases between them. In germline, CDR1 is ENHRY, CDR2 SYGVKD. This CDR3 is built from 15 residues. In DNA, the CDR3 is TGTGCCATCAGAGACCCCAGGGAATACTCCTACGAGCAGTACTTC. Protein product: CAIRDPREYSYEQYF.

The genes are TRBV6-5 and TRBJ2-1; a weak D match, TRBD1 (5 bases). This CDR3 contains 14 residues. The germline V gene has CDR1 MNHEY and CDR2 SVGAGI. Trimming removed 5 bases at V and 8 bases at J, with 16 bases between. The CDR3 nucleotides read TGTGCCAGCAGTATCAGGGCTGCTATCGATGAGCAGTTCTTC. Encoded protein: CASSIRAAIDEQFF.

The rearrangement joins TRBV25-1 to TRBJ2-7, with 10 positions matching TRBD1. Germline assignment: CDR1 MGHDK and CDR2 SYGVNS. V shed 8 bases, J shed 2 bases, and the junction held 3 bases outside the gene matches. The CDR3 spans 13 residues. This CDR3 reads CASRTGGTYEQYF. As DNA, the CDR3 is TGTGCCAGCCGGACAGGGGGAACCTACGAGCAGTACTTC.

The V call is TRBV20-1, the J call TRBJ2-7; no clear D. The CDR3 totals 11 residues. Trimming removed 3 bases from V and 6 bases from J, with 9 bases in between. Germline CDR1 DFQATT, CDR2 SNEGSKA (reference sequence). CDR3 in DNA: TGCAGTGCTAGGCAGGTGGCCGAGCAGTACTTC. Its protein product is CSARQVAEQYF.

This chain connects TRBV11-3 to TRBJ2-5, with a tentative D call TRBD1 (5 bases). Germline V gene data show CDR1 as SGHNT and CDR2 as YENEEA. The V and J ends lost 2 bases and 7 bases respectively, with 8 bases between them. The CDR3 loop spans 12 amino acids. The CDR3 region is CASSLTQGTQYF. The CDR3 DNA sequence: TGTGCCAGCAGCTTAACTCAGGGGACCCAGTACTTC.

In its sample, this clone was seen a few times. The V call is TRBV6-2 or TRBV6-3, the J call TRBJ2-7; D gene ambiguous. Germline V gene sequence: CDR1 MNHEY, CDR2 SVGEGT. The V gene lost 5 bases and the J gene lost 1 base, with 18 bases spanning the gap. The CDR3 loop spans 16 amino acids. Here the CDR3 reads CASSLLPGSGSYEQYF. The CDR3 DNA follows: TGTGCCAGCAGTCTCCTTCCGGGTAGTGGGTCCTACGAGCAGTACTTC.

The chain recombines TRBV5-1 with TRBJ2-3, with D perhaps assigned TRBD1 or TRBD2 (5 bases each). The ends were cut back, 4 bases at V and 2 bases at J, with 17 bases in the middle. Germline lookup yields CDR1 SGHRS and CDR2 YFSETQ. This CDR3 spans 16 amino acids. CDR3 sequence reads: CASSGGRAGATDTQYF. In nucleotides, the CDR3 is TGCGCCAGCAGCGGGGGACGAGCCGGTGCCACAGATACGCAGTATTTT.